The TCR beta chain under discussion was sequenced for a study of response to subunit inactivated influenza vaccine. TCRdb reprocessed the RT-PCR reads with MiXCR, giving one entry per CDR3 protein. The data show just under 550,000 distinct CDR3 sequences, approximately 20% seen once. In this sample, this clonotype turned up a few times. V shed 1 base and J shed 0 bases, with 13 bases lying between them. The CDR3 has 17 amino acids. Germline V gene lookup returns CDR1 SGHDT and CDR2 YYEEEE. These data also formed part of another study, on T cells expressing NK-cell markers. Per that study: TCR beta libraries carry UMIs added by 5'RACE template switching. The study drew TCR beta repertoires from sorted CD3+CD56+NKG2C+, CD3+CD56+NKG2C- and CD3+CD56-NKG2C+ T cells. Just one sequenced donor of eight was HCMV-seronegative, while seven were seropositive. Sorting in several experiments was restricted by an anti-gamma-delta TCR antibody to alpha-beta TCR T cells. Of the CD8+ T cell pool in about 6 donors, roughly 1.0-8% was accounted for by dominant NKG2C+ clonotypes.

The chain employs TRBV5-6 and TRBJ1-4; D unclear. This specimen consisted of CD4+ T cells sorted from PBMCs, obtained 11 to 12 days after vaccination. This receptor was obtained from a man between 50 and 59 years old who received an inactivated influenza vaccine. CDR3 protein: CASSLLAGTSTNEKLFF. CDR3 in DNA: TGTGCCAGCAGCTTGCTGGCAGGCACTTCAACTAATGAAAAACTGTTTTTT.